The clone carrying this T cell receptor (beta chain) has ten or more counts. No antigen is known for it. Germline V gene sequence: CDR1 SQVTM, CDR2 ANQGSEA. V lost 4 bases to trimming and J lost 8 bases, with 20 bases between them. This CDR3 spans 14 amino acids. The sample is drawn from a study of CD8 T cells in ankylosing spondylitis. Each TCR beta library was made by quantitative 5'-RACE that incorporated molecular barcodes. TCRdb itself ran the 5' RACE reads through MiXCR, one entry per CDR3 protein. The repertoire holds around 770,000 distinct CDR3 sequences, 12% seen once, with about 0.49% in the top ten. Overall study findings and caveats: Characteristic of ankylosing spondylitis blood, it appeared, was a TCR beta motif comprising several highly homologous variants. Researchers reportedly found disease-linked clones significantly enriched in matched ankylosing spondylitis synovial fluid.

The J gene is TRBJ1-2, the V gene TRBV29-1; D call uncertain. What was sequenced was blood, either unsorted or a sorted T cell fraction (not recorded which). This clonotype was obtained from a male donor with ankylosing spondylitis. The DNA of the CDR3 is TGCAGCGTTGTTACGCTGCTGGCTCCTGAAGGCTACACCTTC. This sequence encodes CSVVTLLAPEGYTF.